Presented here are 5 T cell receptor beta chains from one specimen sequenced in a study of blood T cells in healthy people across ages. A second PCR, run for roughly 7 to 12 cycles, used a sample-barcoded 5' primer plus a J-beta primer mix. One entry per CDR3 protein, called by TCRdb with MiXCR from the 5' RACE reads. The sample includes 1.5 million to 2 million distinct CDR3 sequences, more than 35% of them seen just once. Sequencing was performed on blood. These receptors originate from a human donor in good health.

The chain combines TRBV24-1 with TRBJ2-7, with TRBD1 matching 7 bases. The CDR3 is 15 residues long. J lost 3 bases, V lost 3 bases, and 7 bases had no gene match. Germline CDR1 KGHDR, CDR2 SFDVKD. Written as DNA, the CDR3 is TGTGCCACCAGTGATCGACAGGGTTTGATCTACGAGCAGTACTTC. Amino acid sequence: CATSDRQGLIYEQYF.

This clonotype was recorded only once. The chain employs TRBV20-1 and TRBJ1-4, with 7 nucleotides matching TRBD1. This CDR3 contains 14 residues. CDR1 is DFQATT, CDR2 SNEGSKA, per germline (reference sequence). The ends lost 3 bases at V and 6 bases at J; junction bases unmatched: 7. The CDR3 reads CSASEGAYDEKLFF. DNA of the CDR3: TGCAGTGCTAGCGAGGGGGCCTACGATGAAAAACTGTTTTTT.

The CDR3 region is CASSFPRTGMNTEAFF. The CDR3 DNA sequence: TGTGCCAGCAGTTTCCCCCGGACAGGGATGAACACTGAAGCTTTCTTT. The chain uses TRBV28 and TRBJ1-1; TRBD1 matches at 8 bases. CDR1 and CDR2 from the germline V gene are MDHEN and SYDVKM. CDR3 size: 16 residues. The J segment lost 0 bases and the V segment lost 3 bases, leaving 6 bases of the junction unmatched.

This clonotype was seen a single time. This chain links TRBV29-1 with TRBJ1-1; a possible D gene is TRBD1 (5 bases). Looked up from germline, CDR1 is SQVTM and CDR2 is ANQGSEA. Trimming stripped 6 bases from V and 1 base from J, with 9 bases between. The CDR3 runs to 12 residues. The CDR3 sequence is CSVRDWNTEAFF. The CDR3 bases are TGCAGCGTCCGGGACTGGAACACTGAAGCTTTCTTT.

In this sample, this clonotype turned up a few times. The CDR3 sequence: CSARELSGQNNSPLHF. In nucleotides, the CDR3 is TGCAGTGCTAGAGAATTATCGGGACAGAATAATTCACCCCTCCACTTT. The rearrangement uses TRBV20-1 and TRBJ1-6; TRBD1 matches at 7 bases. Germline CDR1 reads DFQATT; CDR2 reads SNEGSKA (reference sequence). This CDR3 has 16 residues. V lost 0 bases, J lost 5 bases, and 7 bases stayed unmatched.